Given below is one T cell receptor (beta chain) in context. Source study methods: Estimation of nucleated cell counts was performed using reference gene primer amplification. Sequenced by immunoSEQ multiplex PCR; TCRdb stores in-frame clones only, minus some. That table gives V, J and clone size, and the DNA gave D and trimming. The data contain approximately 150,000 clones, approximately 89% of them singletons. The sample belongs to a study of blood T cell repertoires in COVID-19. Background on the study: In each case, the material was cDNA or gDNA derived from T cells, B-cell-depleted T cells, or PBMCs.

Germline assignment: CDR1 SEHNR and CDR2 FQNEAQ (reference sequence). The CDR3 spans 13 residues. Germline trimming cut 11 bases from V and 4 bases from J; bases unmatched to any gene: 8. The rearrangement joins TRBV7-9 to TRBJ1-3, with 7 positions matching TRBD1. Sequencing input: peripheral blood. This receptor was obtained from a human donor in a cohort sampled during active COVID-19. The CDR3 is CAWTGTVGNTIYF. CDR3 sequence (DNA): TGTGCCTGGACCGGGACAGTAGGAAACACCATATATTTT.